Presented here are 8 T cell receptor beta chains from one specimen sequenced in a study of blood T cell repertoires in COVID-19 (TCRdb year 2020). Library preparation used the immunoSEQ multiplex PCR assay. TCRdb carries this immuneACCESS record with in-frame sequences only. Its versions omit some clonotypes, under half of them owing to an unresolved V gene in the studies checked, with the rest unexplained. The sample has around 120,000 clones on record, around four fifths of them singletons. The ten largest clones represent around 25% of the sample. Sequenced input: peripheral blood. The receptors derive from a human donor in a cohort sampled during active COVID-19.

V is TRBV19 and J is TRBJ2-4, with a weak D call TRBD1 (6 bases). V gave up 4 bases and J gave up 3 bases, with 19 bases separating them. Germline V lookup: CDR1 LNHDA, CDR2 SQIVND (reference sequence). The CDR3 has 17 amino acids. DNA of the CDR3: TGTGCCAGTAGTAGCCAGGGGAGAGGGCTAGGCAAAAACATTCAGTACTTC. Translation: CASSSQGRGLGKNIQYF.

With respect to this clone: Other nucleotide sequences from this sample produce the same CDR3. The chain employs TRBV11-2 and TRBJ2-1; D not certain. The V and J ends lost 1 base and 4 bases respectively, with 8 bases between them. This CDR3 has 14 residues. The V gene's germline CDR1 is SGHAT and CDR2 FQNNGV. The CDR3 loop is CASSLVSGYNEQFF. The CDR3, as DNA: TGTGCCAGCAGCTTAGTATCCGGGTACAATGAGCAGTTCTTC.

The chain has TRBV10-3 and TRBJ2-1; 9 nucleotides line up with TRBD1. CDR1 and CDR2 (germline): ENHRY, SYGVKD. The CDR3 length is 12 residues. J gave up 14 bases and V 6 bases, and 8 bases lay outside the gene matches. In nucleotides, the CDR3 is TGTGCCATCAGCTGGGACAGGGTCGGTGAGTTCTTC. Its translation: CAISWDRVGEFF.

In this sample, this clone turned up a few times. The rearrangement uses TRBV11-2 and TRBJ2-7; maybe TRBD1 (5 bases). Germline V gene lookup returns CDR1 SGHAT and CDR2 FQNNGV. Between the trimmed V and J ends, which lost 5 bases and 3 bases, there was a span of 8 bases. This CDR3 is 12 amino acids long. This CDR3 is CASSQQVYEQYF. The CDR3 DNA follows: TGTGCCAGCAGCCAACAGGTCTACGAGCAGTACTTC.

The CDR3 sequence: CASSLSLPTGLYEQYF. As DNA, the CDR3 is TGTGCCAGCAGTTTAAGCCTCCCGACAGGCCTCTACGAGCAGTACTTC. The chain employs TRBV28 and TRBJ2-7, with D possibly matching TRBD1 (6 bases). The CDR3 runs to 16 residues. V lost 2 bases and J lost 3, with 17 bases in between. The V gene's germline CDR1 is MDHEN and CDR2 SYDVKM.

This clone has only a few counts. The chain couples TRBV28 to TRBJ2-7, with TRBD1 identical over 10 bases. CDR3 length equals 15 residues. In germline, CDR1 is MDHEN, CDR2 SYDVKM. The J segment lost 3 bases and the V segment lost 5 bases, leaving 7 bases of the junction unmatched. CDR3 coding DNA: TGTGCCAGCAGTACCGTGACAGGGGGCTACTACGAGCAGTACTTC. Translating gives CASSTVTGGYYEQYF.

This clone has a count of ten or more. The V and J genes are TRBV7-8 and TRBJ2-7; D uncertain. There are 14 residues in the CDR3. From germline, CDR1 is SGHVS and CDR2 FQNEAQ. Trimming shortened V by 5 bases and J by 7 bases, and 18 bases separated the two germline ends. The DNA of the CDR3 is TGTGCCAGCAGCGCGCCCCACCGTAAGTTGGAGCAGTACTTC. Amino acid sequence: CASSAPHRKLEQYF.

The chain joins TRBV20-1 to TRBJ1-4; TRBD1 aligns across 7 bases. The CDR3 extends over 15 amino acids. J gave up 6 bases and V 3 bases, and 10 bases lay outside the gene matches. CDR1 DFQATT and CDR2 SNEGSKA come from the germline V gene (reference sequence). The DNA of the CDR3 is TGCAGTGCTAGTGGGAGGTTAACAGGGGATGAAAAACTGTTTTTT. It encodes CSASGRLTGDEKLFF.